The sequence of this T cell receptor beta chain was determined in a study of blood T cell repertoires in COVID-19. Study in general: COVID-19 samples from acute and convalescent phases originated in the United States, Italy and Spain. The analysed material was cDNA or gDNA that came from T cells, B-cell-depleted T cells, or PBMCs.

In the original processing: From reference gene primer amplification, estimates of nucleated cell counts were derived. The data were produced by immunoSEQ multiplex PCR, yet TCRdb's version contains in-frame clones alone and is incomplete. V and J calls and clone size are given by that table; D and trimming were obtained from the DNA. The data contain over 65,000 clones, roughly 90% of them singletons. This CDR3 contains 15 residues. Germline V CDR1 and CDR2: SGHDT, YYEEEE. Trimming cost V 1 base and J 2 bases, with 13 bases left between them. The chain uses TRBV5-6 and TRBJ2-7; weak D call: TRBD2 (6 bases). The source is a human donor in a cohort sampled during active COVID-19. Specimen: peripheral blood. CDR3 loop: CASSLRRGLTYEQYF. Written as DNA, the CDR3 is TGTGCCAGCAGCTTGAGGCGGGGCCTGACCTACGAGCAGTACTTC.